The clone carrying this T cell receptor beta chain was counted between two and nine times. Its antigen is still unknown. Germline loops: CDR1 SGHDN, CDR2 FVKESK. The ends lost 3 bases at V and 7 bases at J; junction bases unmatched: 8. There are 15 residues in the CDR3. The record originates from a study of T-cell memory formation after mild COVID-19. Study context: Clustering of TCRs was largely donor specific. Study-level points and caveats: Mostly located in CM and EM were contracting CD4+ clones, with contracting CD8+ clones located in EMRA.

Employing constant-segment primers, 5'RACE generated TCR alpha and TCR beta cDNA libraries bearing sample barcodes and UMIs. TCRdb redid the calling of the 5' RACE reads with MiXCR, one entry per CDR3 protein. This table has fewer than 200,000 distinct CDR3 sequences, roughly a fifth appearing once. The sequencing input was PBMCs or a T cell subset sorted from them (not recorded which). The chain uses TRBV14 and TRBJ2-1; 8 bases map to TRBD2. The sequence was obtained from an adult woman who had mild COVID-19 (a few samples of this study predate the infection). Cell type and time point are not known. The CDR3 region is CASSHVAGFGNEQFF. CDR3 bases: TGTGCCAGCAGCCACGTAGCGGGATTCGGGAATGAGCAGTTCTTC.